This is a list of T cell receptor beta chains from one sample in a study of blood T cell repertoires in COVID-19. Data came from immunoSEQ multiplex PCR; TCRdb stores just in-frame clones and leaves some out. Seen here are some 76,000 clones, around nine tenths observed once, and the top ten hold 5.5% to 6%. Sequencing was performed on peripheral blood. Receptor source: a human donor in a cohort sampled during active COVID-19. The CDR3 runs from the conserved cysteine through the conserved F or W. A D gene is named only where the DNA matches it firmly. A clone size is listed for some rows: how often the clone was seen (once, few, many), or a class if it is expanded.

.,.,TRBJ2-7,TRBV6-2/TRBV6-3,11,CASSYNYEQYF,TGTGCCAGCAGTTATAACTACGAGCAGTACTTC
TRBD1,.,TRBJ1-5,TRBV19,16,CASSIDAGQGTQPQHF,TGTGCCAGTAGTATAGATGCAGGACAGGGTACTCAGCCCCAGCATTTT
TRBD1,once,TRBJ1-3,TRBV7-9,16,CASSPRQGSSGNTIYF,TGTGCCAGCAGCCCGCGACAGGGGAGTTCTGGAAACACCATATATTTT
.,.,TRBJ1-4,TRBV15,14,CATSREQPFEKLFF,TGTGCCACCAGCAGAGAACAGCCGTTTGAAAAACTGTTTTTT
.,.,TRBJ2-5,TRBV2,13,CASGGGQRETQYF,TGTGCCAGCGGTGGGGGACAACGGGAGACCCAGTACTTC
.,.,TRBJ2-5,TRBV3-1/TRBV3-2,16,CASSFSGTPRLETQYF,TGTGCCAGCAGCTTTTCCGGGACTCCGAGGTTGGAGACCCAGTACTTC
.,.,TRBJ2-3,TRBV9,16,CASSVTPGGGTDTQYF,TGTGCCAGCAGCGTAACCCCCGGTGGGGGGACAGATACGCAGTATTTT
TRBD1,few,TRBJ2-7,TRBV4-1,15,CASSQGTGYYYEQYF,TGCGCCAGCAGCCAAGGGACAGGATATTACTACGAGCAGTACTTC
.,.,TRBJ1-6,TRBV5-4,15,CASSPGQNYNSPLHF,TGTGCCAGCAGCCCCGGACAGAACTATAATTCACCCCTCCACTTT
TRBD1,.,TRBJ2-7,TRBV6-5,15,CASSRRTGSGYEQYF,TGTGCCAGCAGTAGAAGGACAGGGTCGGGCTACGAGCAGTACTTC
.,.,TRBJ2-1,TRBV3-1/TRBV3-2,14,CASSQDLKGPEQFF,TGTGCCAGCAGCCAAGATCTTAAGGGGCCTGAGCAGTTCTTC
.,.,TRBJ1-4,TRBV7-8,13,CASSPPRGASLFF,TGTGCCAGCAGCCCACCCCGGGGGGCCAGCCTGTTTTTT
.,.,TRBJ2-5,TRBV9,14,CASSARLTAETQYF,TGTGCCAGCAGCGCTCGATTGACTGCGGAGACCCAGTACTTC
.,.,TRBJ2-7,TRBV5-1,11,CASSGEIEQYF,TGCGCCAGCAGCGGGGAGATCGAGCAGTACTTC
TRBD2,.,TRBJ2-1,TRBV10-2,15,CASRTSGGINNEQFF,TGCGCCAGCAGGACTAGCGGGGGGATTAACAATGAGCAGTTCTTC
TRBD1,.,TRBJ1-2,TRBV9,16,CASSVARTGTNYGYTF,TGTGCCAGCAGCGTAGCTAGGACAGGGACTAACTATGGCTACACCTTC
TRBD1,.,TRBJ1-2,TRBV9,14,CASSPGTGRYGYTF,TGTGCCAGCAGCCCCGGGACAGGGCGCTATGGCTACACCTTC
TRBD1,.,TRBJ2-1,TRBV2,16,CASSTKGQGSVNEQFF,TGTGCCAGCAGCACAAAGGGACAGGGAAGTGTCAATGAGCAGTTCTTC
TRBD1,.,TRBJ2-7,TRBV6-5,16,CASSYSQGQGSYEQYF,TGTGCCAGCAGTTACTCCCAGGGACAGGGCTCCTACGAGCAGTACTTC
TRBD2,.,TRBJ2-2,TRBV7-2,17,CASSPRGSLGGAGELFF,TGTGCCAGCAGCCCCCGAGGCTCTCTCGGGGGGGCCGGGGAGCTGTTTTTT